These 28 T cell receptor beta chains were all obtained from the same sample, sequenced in a study of cytomegalovirus exposure and HLA in healthy donors. Use of 60 Vbeta and 13 Jbeta primers characterized the PCR. This table comes from immunoSEQ multiplex PCR, and its TCRdb copy is limited to in-frame clones, with some not included. The sample yields some 190,000 clones, approximately 80% seen once. Sequences were obtained from PBMCs. These receptors were taken from a male donor in good health and CMV-seronegative.

The genes are TRBV6-1 and TRBJ2-5; the match to TRBD2 covers 9 bases. Germline-derived CDR1 and CDR2 are MNHNS and SASEGT. The CDR3 is 16 residues long. J was trimmed by 5 bases and V by 0 bases; bases with no gene match: 7. CDR3 loop: CASSEAGGGGAETQYF. The CDR3 DNA is TGTGCCAGCAGTGAAGCGGGCGGGGGGGGAGCCGAGACCCAGTACTTC.

The V call is TRBV4-2, the J call TRBJ2-5; the D gene is possibly TRBD2 (5 bases). The germline CDR1 and CDR2 sequences are LGHNA and YNFKEQ. This CDR3 has 14 amino acids. Trimming cost V 4 bases and J 4 bases, with 13 bases left between them. CDR3 sequence: CASSPLEGLETQYF. CDR3 nucleotides: TGTGCCAGCAGCCCCCTTGAGGGTCTAGAGACCCAGTACTTC.

The chain employs TRBV28 and TRBJ2-1; D may be TRBD2 (5 bases). Trimming took 6 bases from V and 5 from J, leaving 14 bases between them. Germline CDR1 is MDHEN and CDR2 is SYDVKM. The CDR3 has 14 amino acids. The CDR3, as DNA: TGTGCCAGCAGGATACCCTGGGGAGACAATGAGCAGTTCTTC. Its translation: CASRIPWGDNEQFF.

This rearrangement joins TRBV5-1 to TRBJ2-5; 11 nucleotides line up with TRBD1. This CDR3 region has 15 residues. From germline, CDR1 is SGHRS and CDR2 YFSETQ. V shed 4 bases and J 0 bases; nucleotides not matched to a gene: 2. The CDR3 DNA sequence: TGCGCCAGCAGCGGGACAGGGGGGTACCAAGAGACCCAGTACTTC. It specifies CASSGTGGYQETQYF.

This clone has a single count. The chain is built from TRBV27 and TRBJ2-7, with 7 bases matching TRBD2. This CDR3 comprises 14 residues. CDR1 and CDR2 (germline): MNHEY, SMNVEV (reference sequence). J lost 0 bases, V lost 3 bases, and 2 bases had no gene match. CDR3 nucleotide sequence: TGTGCCAGCAGTTTGGGAGGGAGCTCCTACGAGCAGTACTTC. Translation gives CASSLGGSSYEQYF.

V gene TRBV7-6 combines with J gene TRBJ1-6, with D unresolved. The CDR3 is 16 residues long. The ends were cut back, 2 bases at V and 0 bases at J, with 8 bases in the middle. Looked up from germline, CDR1 is SGHVS and CDR2 is FNYEAQ. The CDR3 sequence: CASSLSESSYNSPLHF. The CDR3 DNA follows: TGTGCCAGCAGCTTAAGTGAGAGCTCCTATAATTCACCCCTCCACTTT. The complete variable domain, with remaining parts taken from reference TRBV7-6 and TRBJ1-6, reads GAGVSQSPRYKVTKRGQDVALRCDPISGHVSLYWYRQALGQGPEFLTYFNYEAQQDKSGLPNDRFSAERPEGSISTLTIQRTEQRDSAMYRCASSLSESSYNSPLHFGNGTRLTVT.

This chain joins TRBV4-3 and TRBJ2-2, with a possible D match to TRBD2 (5 bases). The germline V gene has CDR1 LGHNA and CDR2 YSLEER. The ends were cut back, 0 bases at V and 2 bases at J, with 10 bases in the middle. The CDR3 is 16 amino acids. The CDR3 bases are TGCGCCAGCAGCCAAGAACTACTAGAAAACACCGGGGAGCTGTTTTTT. Residues: CASSQELLENTGELFF.

The rearrangement links TRBV7-2 to TRBJ2-1; 14 positions match TRBD2. The V gene's germline CDR1 is SGHTA and CDR2 FQGNSA. The V and J ends lost 5 bases and 5 bases, in that order; junction bases with no gene match: 8. The CDR3 is 17 residues long. The CDR3 spells CASSGTSGRGGNNEQFF. The CDR3 DNA reads as TGTGCCAGCAGCGGGACTAGCGGGAGAGGGGGGAACAATGAGCAGTTCTTC.

The V gene is TRBV29-1, the J gene TRBJ2-5; TRBD2 is a possible D gene (7 bases). V gave up 0 bases and J gave up 4 bases, with 15 bases separating them. The CDR3 runs 15 residues. Germline V CDR1 and CDR2: SQVTM, ANQGSEA. The CDR3 DNA follows: TGCAGCGTTGAAGATGGTTTCGGGGGGCGAGAGACCCAGTACTTC. This encodes CSVEDGFGGRETQYF.

The chain recombines TRBV2 with TRBJ1-2; tentative D call: TRBD1 (6 bases). The CDR3 is 14 amino acids. Looked up from germline, CDR1 is SNHLY and CDR2 is FYNNEI. V was clipped by 1 base and J by 4 bases, with 10 bases between them. CDR3 in DNA: TGTGCCAGCAGTGAAGTGGGAGGGGGCTATGGCTACACCTTC. Amino acids: CASSEVGGGYGYTF.

This rearrangement joins TRBV29-1 to TRBJ2-1; D is unresolved. Germline loops: CDR1 SQVTM, CDR2 ANQGSEA. This CDR3 spans 11 amino acids. V was shortened by 5 bases and J by 9 bases, with 11 bases between the two germline ends. The DNA of the CDR3 is TGCAGCGTTTCCGAGCCCGGTGAGCAGTTCTTC. This codes for CSVSEPGEQFF.

V gene TRBV6-6 combines with J gene TRBJ2-7, with D possibly matching TRBD1 (5 bases). CDR1 is MNHNY, CDR2 SVGAGI, per germline (reference sequence). Trimming took 10 bases from V and 4 from J, leaving 23 bases between them. The CDR3 totals 15 residues. CDR3 nucleotides: TGTGCCACCTCGGTAGGGGTCCCACCTGGTTACGAGCAGTACTTC. This sequence encodes CATSVGVPPGYEQYF.

The chain is built from TRBV6-1 and TRBJ1-5; TRBD1 might be the D (5 bases). This CDR3 contains 17 residues. V was trimmed by 1 base and J by 1 base, leaving 14 bases between them. The germline gives CDR1 MNHNS, CDR2 SASEGT. CDR3 in DNA: TGTGCCAGCAGTGAAGGCGGACACCTTTCAAGCAATCAGCCCCAGCATTTT. Translation gives CASSEGGHLSSNQPQHF.

CDR3 residues: CASSARDRGNTIYF. The CDR3 DNA is TGTGCCAGCAGCGCCCGGGACAGGGGCAACACCATATATTTT. V usage is TRBV11-1 and J usage is TRBJ1-3; 10 bases are a match to TRBD1. V shed 5 bases and J 7 bases; nucleotides not matched to a gene: 5. The CDR3 has 14 amino acids. The V gene's germline CDR1 is SGHAT and CDR2 FQDESV (reference sequence).

The rearrangement uses TRBV5-4 and TRBJ2-7, with TRBD1 matching over 8 bases. This CDR3 has 14 amino acids. CDR1 and CDR2 (germline): SGHNT, YYREEE (reference sequence). The trim removed 0 bases at V and 4 bases at J, leaving 3 bases unmatched. The CDR3 reads CASSLAQGAYEQYF. CDR3 nucleotides: TGTGCCAGCAGCTTGGCCCAGGGGGCTTACGAGCAGTACTTC. The variable domain in full, completed from reference TRBV5-4 and TRBJ2-7, reads ETGVTQSPTHLIKTRGQQVTLRCSSQSGHNTVSWYQQALGQGPQFIFQYYREEENGRGNFPPRFSGLQFPNYSSELNVNALELDDSALYLCASSLAQGAYEQYFGPGTRLTVT.

V gene TRBV28 combines with J gene TRBJ1-2; tentative D call: TRBD1 (6 bases). Germline V lookup: CDR1 MDHEN, CDR2 SYDVKM. The V end was cut by 2 bases, the J end by 4 bases, with 14 bases between. The CDR3 contains 15 residues. The CDR3, as DNA: TGTGCCAGCAGTTTACCTCCAGGGGCGATCTATGGCTACACCTTC. It specifies CASSLPPGAIYGYTF.

As concerns this clone: The conserved phenylalanine or tryptophan is not found at the CDR3 terminus, so this likely reflects a read error. The DNA is left out, because the CDR3 cannot be placed on it with certainty; the CDR3 is given as TCRdb lists it. This chain joins TRBV5-5 and TRBJ2-7; TRBD2, the table's D call, lacks a check against the DNA. The CDR3 sequence runs 13 residues, both termini included. The germline V gene encodes CDR1 SGHKS and CDR2 YYEKEE (reference sequence). CDR3 sequence: CASSLASASGASI.

The chain joins TRBV4-1 to TRBJ2-3, with D maybe TRBD2 (6 bases). Trimming shortened V by 4 bases and J by 0 bases, and 11 bases separated the two germline ends. The CDR3 runs 15 residues. The germline CDR1 and CDR2 sequences are MGHRA and YSYEKL. CDR3 nucleotides: TGCGCCAGCAGCCCTTTAGCGGTTAGCACAGATACGCAGTATTTT. Residues: CASSPLAVSTDTQYF.

This clone is a singleton in its sample. V is TRBV6-5 and J is TRBJ2-5; TRBD1 matches 9 bases. Per the germline V gene, CDR1 is MNHEY and CDR2 is SVGAGI. This CDR3 is built from 14 residues. Trimming at V came to 5 bases and at J to 4 bases, leaving 5 bases not matched to a gene. CDR3 loop: CASSETGGRETQYF. DNA for the CDR3: TGTGCCAGCAGTGAGACAGGGGGGCGAGAGACCCAGTACTTC.

The V and J genes are TRBV28 and TRBJ2-7; weak D call: TRBD2 (6 bases). V lost 4 bases and J 9 bases, leaving 16 bases between the germline ends. Germline CDR1 MDHEN, CDR2 SYDVKM. This CDR3 is 13 amino acids long. This chain's CDR3 is CASSYGGARGQYF. The CDR3 region has the DNA TGTGCCAGCAGTTACGGCGGGGCCCGGGGGCAGTACTTC.

The chain links TRBV15 to TRBJ2-5; the D gene is possibly TRBD2 (5 bases). The CDR3 has 14 amino acids. Trimming took 6 bases from V and 2 from J, leaving 13 bases between them. The V gene's germline CDR1 is LNHNV and CDR2 YYDKDF (reference sequence). CDR3 DNA sequence: TGTGCCACCAGTAAGGGCCGGGGACAAGAGACCCAGTACTTC. Its protein product is CATSKGRGQETQYF.

Here the CDR3 DNA reads TGTGCCAGCAGTGCGCAGGTTCAATCCACTGAAGCTTTCTTT. Translated, it gives CASSAQVQSTEAFF. V gene TRBV2 combines with J gene TRBJ1-1; D remains ambiguous. Trimming took 4 bases from V and 4 from J, leaving 13 bases between them. This CDR3 has 14 residues. The germline V gene has CDR1 SNHLY and CDR2 FYNNEI.

This sequence joins TRBV6-1 and TRBJ1-6, with D unclear. Germline V gives CDR1 MNHNS, CDR2 SASEGT. The CDR3 loop spans 15 amino acids. V was trimmed by 0 bases and J by 3 bases, leaving 6 bases between them. The CDR3 loop is CASSEAPGYNSPLHF. The DNA of the CDR3 is TGTGCCAGCAGTGAAGCACCCGGCTATAATTCACCCCTCCACTTT.

This clone has only a few counts. For the CDR3, the DNA is TGTGCCAGCAGCCTTAGCGGGATGGGGGCGGATACGCAGTATTTT. Protein product: CASSLSGMGADTQYF. The rearrangement links TRBV7-3 to TRBJ2-3; 8 bases line up with TRBD2. CDR3 length: 15 amino acids. Germline V gives CDR1 SGHTA, CDR2 FQGTGA. V trimming: 5 bases; J trimming: 6 bases; junction bases outside the gene matches: 10.

There are a few counts of this clone. The rearrangement uses TRBV7-6 and TRBJ2-6; tentatively, D is TRBD2 (6 bases). Germline values: CDR1 SGHVS, CDR2 FNYEAQ. V lost 1 base to trimming and J lost 0 bases, with 10 bases between them. The CDR3 runs 17 residues. CDR3 DNA: TGTGCCAGCAGCTTAGGGGCGGGGTCCTCTGGGGCCAACGTCCTGACTTTC. This sequence encodes CASSLGAGSSGANVLTF. Full variable domain (missing parts from reference TRBV7-6 and TRBJ2-6): GAGVSQSPRYKVTKRGQDVALRCDPISGHVSLYWYRQALGQGPEFLTYFNYEAQQDKSGLPNDRFSAERPEGSISTLTIQRTEQRDSAMYRCASSLGAGSSGANVLTFGAGSRLTVL.

In DNA, the CDR3 is TGTGCCAGCAGCCCGGGGAGACAAGAGACCCAGTACTTC. Translation gives CASSPGRQETQYF. The V and J genes are TRBV7-2 and TRBJ2-5; weak D call: TRBD2 (5 bases). CDR3 length equals 13 residues. V lost 5 bases and J 2 bases, leaving 9 bases between the germline ends. Germline CDR1 is SGHTA and CDR2 is FQGNSA.

CDR3 loop: CASSFLGGPEAFF. CDR3 nucleotides: TGTGCCAGCAGTTTCCTGGGGGGACCTGAAGCTTTCTTT. The genes are TRBV27 and TRBJ1-1; the D gene is possibly TRBD1 (5 bases). V was trimmed by 3 bases and J by 6 bases, leaving 11 bases between them. The CDR3 length is 13 residues. The V gene's germline CDR1 is MNHEY and CDR2 SMNVEV (reference sequence).

The V gene is TRBV30, the J gene TRBJ2-7; no reliable D call. CDR1 is GTSNPN, CDR2 SVGIG, per germline (reference sequence). There are 12 residues in the CDR3. Trimming removed 1 base from V and 3 bases from J, with 7 bases in between. CDR3 nucleotides: TGTGCCTGGAGTGGAGGATTCTACGAGCAGTACTTC. It encodes CAWSGGFYEQYF.